Sequencing of this T cell receptor (beta chain) was carried out in a study of T cells in Graves' hyperthyroidism and ophthalmopathy. Study-level results: Among clonotypes expanded in thyroid above 0.001, most were also found in blood.

The ends were cut back, 5 bases at V and 11 bases at J, with 15 bases in the middle. Germline CDR1 SGHTA, CDR2 FQGNSA. This CDR3 region has 12 residues. The study left out patients who had uncontrolled infection, other autoimmune disease, pregnancy or lactation. TCR beta CDR3 sequences were amplified from RNA transcripts. TCR CDR3 regions were first amplified by RT-PCR with HTBI primers. One entry per CDR3 protein results from TCRdb running MiXCR on the multiplex PCR reads. The table shows hundreds of thousands of distinct CDR3 sequences, with 13% occurring only once. This clonotype has at least ten counts. Its antigen is not identified.

The sample was blood. This rearrangement joins TRBV7-2 to TRBJ1-1, with a tentative D call TRBD1 (6 bases). This receptor was obtained from a woman aged 18-29 years with Graves' hyperthyroidism. This CDR3 is CASSPPGAQAFF. For the CDR3, the DNA is TGTGCCAGCAGCCCCCCGGGGGCGCAGGCTTTCTTT.